This T cell receptor (beta chain) was identified in a study of cytomegalovirus exposure and HLA in healthy donors. Study-level points and caveats: CMV antigen specificity of three CMV-associated chains was confirmed in vitro. The study put 150 or so TCR beta chains on its list as cytomegalovirus-associated. Earlier analysis found most TCR beta V segments productive about 90% or about 30% of the time. Reported results showed that the classifier diagnosed cytomegalovirus status with high specificity and sensitivity.

With respect to this clone: The antigen is undetermined.

A multiplex PCR was run with 60 Vbeta primers and 13 Jbeta primers. The protocol was immunoSEQ multiplex PCR, while the TCRdb copy is restricted to in-frame clones and leaves out a portion. Of roughly 97,000 clones in the sample, about 75% were seen once. The TCR originated in a man between 60 and 75 years old in good health and CMV-seropositive. The sample taken for sequencing was PBMCs.

The CDR3 loop is CASSLLGNTEAFF. The CDR3 DNA follows: TGTGCCAGCAGCCTGCTAGGGAACACTGAAGCTTTCTTT. This chain links TRBV6-5 with TRBJ1-1; D ambiguous. This CDR3 is built from 13 residues. CDR1 MNHEY and CDR2 SVGAGI come from the germline V gene. V was pared by 6 bases and J by 1 base, with 9 bases between.